This is a list of T cell receptor beta chains from one sample in a study of response to subunit inactivated influenza vaccine. From the RT-PCR reads, TCRdb called clonotypes with MiXCR, one entry per CDR3 protein. The sample has just under 250,000 distinct CDR3 sequences; 12% are singletons. Material: non-naive T cells sorted from PBMCs, obtained roughly 2 weeks before vaccination. These receptors all come from a man aged 45-65 years who received an inactivated influenza vaccine. The CDR3 runs from the conserved cysteine through the conserved F or W. Fields, in order: clone size, V gene, CDR3 protein. A row's size may be missing; if present it is once, few, many or a size class.

once,TRBV28,CASSGDRSHSGANVLTF
many,TRBV10-3,CAIRTGTYEQYF
many,TRBV4-2,CASSQDGLAGVTGELFF
.,TRBV20-1,CSARDPGGTQYF
.,TRBV25-1,CASSWTGELFF
.,TRBV9,CASSHKRNPYNEQFF
few,TRBV5-1,CASSIAREFISYNEQFF
.,TRBV7-9,CASSLNTYEKLFF
.,TRBV6-2/TRBV6-3,CASSYFPGLADNEQFF
.,TRBV5-1,CASSRDEETQYF
.,TRBV27,CASTPAGGPLKTQYF
many,TRBV28,CANTRGGTYNEQFF
few,TRBV6-1,CASRLTVSSYEQYF
few,TRBV7-9,CASSSPYGVWNTEAFF
few,TRBV3-1,CASSPDDSYNEQFF
few,TRBV27,CASSFGQAQETQYF
.,TRBV7-2,CASTGTYTDTQYF
few,TRBV4-3,CASSQVFGSGTDTQYF
few,TRBV12-3/TRBV12-4,CASTLMGGRGRNYTGELFF
few,TRBV5-1,CASSPGTRPDNEQFF
.,TRBV5-4,CASSLGLALLNNEQFF
few,TRBV6-2/TRBV6-3,CASRTRTGGRNTIYF
few,TRBV3-1,CASRAERGAQYF
.,TRBV7-6,CASSLRLAGGQFRTDTQYF
.,TRBV5-5,CASSDVVGNQPQHF
.,TRBV23-1,CASSLGQGEQPQHF
.,TRBV28,CASTKGGGRGYTF
few,TRBV5-1,CASSLEAGRKTQYF
few,TRBV6-1,CASSEGTGVRRDIQYF
few,TRBV5-1,CASSSPPRGGGSYNEQFF
.,TRBV12-3/TRBV12-4,CASQLPGGVSNEQFF
.,TRBV15,CATSRARPDRVPGELFF
few,TRBV28,CASSLLVQGARDTQYF
.,TRBV20-1,CSAQDRAAQETQYF
.,TRBV12-3/TRBV12-4,CASHPQLAGGRQFF
few,TRBV10-3,CAIGPQNSYEQYF
.,TRBV5-4,CASSLKGGNYEQYF
.,TRBV11-2,CASSRTSGTLKGYEQYF
few,TRBV2,CASSEAVRGYGYTF
.,TRBV3-1,CASSREGAANTEAFF
few,TRBV19,CASSIDLPAEQFF
.,TRBV12-5,CASGSGSTDTQYF
many,TRBV7-9,CASSAYTETQYF
few,TRBV6-5,CASSYSLAGGFEQFF
.,TRBV6-5,CASSYNRVAGNYGYTF
many,TRBV12-3/TRBV12-4,CASSFGDNNQPQHF
few,TRBV20-1,CSARRLVTEQFF
few,TRBV7-2,CASSSILGTYEQYF
.,TRBV27,CASSLYPSGSGTQYF
many,TRBV4-2,CASSQEEPDNEQFF
many,TRBV11-1,CASRGQGGTGELFF